This T cell receptor beta chain originates from a study of OX40 agonist ivuxolimab in advanced cancers. With respect to this clone: What it binds is not known.

Here immunoSEQ multiplex PCR was the method, and the copy in TCRdb shows in-frame clones only, minus some. Among about 160,000 clones listed, roughly 94% were seen once. Regarding the study as a whole: Expanded clones belonging to CD8+ T cells outnumbered, on average, those of CD4+.

CDR3 length equals 16 residues. The V end was cut by 2 bases, the J end by 1 base, with 12 bases between. CDR1 SGHTA and CDR2 FQGNSA come from the germline V gene. The rearrangement joins TRBV7-2 to TRBJ1-3; D unclear. Sequencing was performed on CD4+ or CD8+ T cells sorted from blood, taken in a trial of the OX40 agonist ivuxolimab. This TCR derives from an adult with an advanced solid tumor such as melanoma, head and neck, liver or kidney cancer. CDR3 in amino acids: CASSLMQARSGNTIYF. CDR3 nucleotides: TGTGCCAGCAGCTTAATGCAGGCACGATCTGGAAACACCATATATTTT. The full variable domain, its missing parts supplied by reference TRBV7-2 and TRBJ1-3, is GAGVSQSPSNKVTEKGKDVELRCDPISGHTALYWYRQSLGQGLEFLIYFQGNSAPDKSGLPSDRFSAERTGGSVSTLTIQRTQQEDSAVYLCASSLMQARSGNTIYFGEGSWLTVV.